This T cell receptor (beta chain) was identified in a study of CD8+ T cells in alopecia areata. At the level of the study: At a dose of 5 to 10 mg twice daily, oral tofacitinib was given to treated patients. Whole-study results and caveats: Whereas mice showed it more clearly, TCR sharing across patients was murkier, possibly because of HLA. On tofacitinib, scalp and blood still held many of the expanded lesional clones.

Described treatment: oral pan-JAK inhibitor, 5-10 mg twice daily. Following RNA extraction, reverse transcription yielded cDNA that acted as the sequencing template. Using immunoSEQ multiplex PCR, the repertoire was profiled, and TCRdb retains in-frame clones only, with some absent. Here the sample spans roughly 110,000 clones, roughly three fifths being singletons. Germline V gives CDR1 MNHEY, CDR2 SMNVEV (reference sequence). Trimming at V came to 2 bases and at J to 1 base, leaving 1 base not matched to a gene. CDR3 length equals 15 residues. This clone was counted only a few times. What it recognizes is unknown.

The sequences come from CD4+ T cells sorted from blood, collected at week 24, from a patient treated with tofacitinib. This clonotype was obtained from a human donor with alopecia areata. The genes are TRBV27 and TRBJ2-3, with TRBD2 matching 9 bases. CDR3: CASSLPSGGTDTQYF. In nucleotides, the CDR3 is TGTGCCAGCAGTTTACCTAGCGGGGGCACAGATACGCAGTATTTT.